Listed below are T cell receptor beta chains from one sample, sequenced in a study of T cell responses to AZD1222 COVID-19 vaccine. The method was immunoSEQ multiplex PCR; TCRdb's version includes in-frame clones alone and lacks a portion of them. The table lists more than 85,000 clones, roughly nine tenths of them singletons, with about a sixth in the top ten. The specimen comprised peripheral blood, sampled on day 0 of AZD1222 vaccination. The origin of the receptors is an adult in good health. CDR3s include the opening cysteine and the closing phenylalanine or tryptophan. A D gene is named only where the DNA matches it firmly. Not all rows give a size; the values are once, few, many and, for expanded clones, a class.

V: TRBV5-1; D: NA; size: NA; J: TRBJ2-6; DNA: TGCGCCAGCAGCATTGCCGGAGGGGGTTCTGGGGCCAACGTCCTGACTTTC; CDR3: CASSIAGGGSGANVLTF
V: TRBV27; D: TRBD1; size: NA; J: TRBJ1-2; DNA: TGTGCCAGCAGGAGGACAGGCTCTTACTATGGCTACACCTTC; CDR3: CASRRTGSYYGYTF
V: TRBV5-1; D: NA; size: NA; J: TRBJ1-1; DNA: TGCGCCAGCAGCTTCCAGGGGTTAGGAACTGAAGCTTTCTTT; CDR3: CASSFQGLGTEAFF
V: TRBV3-1/TRBV3-2; D: TRBD1; size: NA; J: TRBJ2-1; DNA: TGTGCCAGCAGCCAGAGACAGGGGAATGAGCAGTTCTTC; CDR3: CASSQRQGNEQFF
V: TRBV13; D: TRBD1; size: NA; J: TRBJ1-1; DNA: TGTGCCAGCAGCCTAAGGACAGGGTGGAACACTGAAGCTTTCTTT; CDR3: CASSLRTGWNTEAFF
V: TRBV7-8; D: TRBD1; size: NA; J: TRBJ1-4; DNA: TGTGCCAGCAGCCCCCGGGACAGAAATGAAAAACTGTTTTTT; CDR3: CASSPRDRNEKLFF
V: TRBV4-1; D: NA; size: few; J: TRBJ1-3; DNA: TGCGCCAGCAGCCAAGAGGGCAGATACTCTGGAAACACCATATATTTT; CDR3: CASSQEGRYSGNTIYF
V: TRBV20-1; D: NA; size: once; J: TRBJ1-5; DNA: TGCAGTGCTAGTGAGAACCGGGACCCCAATCAGCCCCAGCATTTT; CDR3: CSASENRDPNQPQHF
V: TRBV12-3/TRBV12-4; D: NA; size: NA; J: TRBJ1-1; DNA: TGTGCCAGCAGTTTCATACAGAACACTGAAGCTTTCTTT; CDR3: CASSFIQNTEAFF
V: TRBV27; D: TRBD2; size: NA; J: TRBJ2-5; DNA: TGTGCCAGCAGTCCGTGGACTAGCGGGAGTGGAGAGACCCAGTACTTC; CDR3: CASSPWTSGSGETQYF
V: TRBV6-4; D: NA; size: NA; J: TRBJ1-6; DNA: TGTGCCAGCAGAAGCACTAATAATTCACCCCTCCACTTT; CDR3: CASRSTNNSPLHF
V: TRBV4-1; D: TRBD2; size: NA; J: TRBJ2-7; DNA: TGCGCCAGCAGCCAAGAGAGGACTAGTTGGTACGAGCAGTACTTC; CDR3: CASSQERTSWYEQYF
V: TRBV7-6; D: NA; size: NA; J: TRBJ2-2; DNA: TGTGCCAGCAGCCCGCAGGGCCCCCCGAACACCGGGGAGCTGTTTTTT; CDR3: CASSPQGPPNTGELFF
V: TRBV28; D: TRBD1; size: NA; J: TRBJ1-3; DNA: TGTGCCACCATGGGGACAGGCGAAAACACCATATATTTT; CDR3: CATMGTGENTIYF
V: TRBV12-5; D: NA; size: NA; J: TRBJ2-7; DNA: TGTGCTAGTGGCCTGAACTACGAGCAGTACTTC; CDR3: CASGLNYEQYF
V: TRBV7-9; D: NA; size: NA; J: TRBJ2-7; DNA: TGTGCCAGCAGCTTAGCCGGGCCTTACGAGCAGTACTTC; CDR3: CASSLAGPYEQYF
V: TRBV27; D: TRBD2; size: NA; J: TRBJ2-2; DNA: TGTGCCAGCAGTTTTAGCGGGAGGGCGTTTACCGGGGAGCTGTTTTTT; CDR3: CASSFSGRAFTGELFF
V: TRBV5-1; D: NA; size: NA; J: TRBJ2-7; DNA: TGCGCCAGCAGCGAAAGCTACGAGCAGTACTTC; CDR3: CASSESYEQYF
V: TRBV21-1; D: NA; size: NA; J: TRBJ1-5; DNA: TGTGCCAGCAGCACGGGAAGGGAGGGGCTTCAGCCCCAGCATTTT; CDR3: CASSTGREGLQPQHF
V: TRBV19; D: NA; size: NA; J: TRBJ1-5; DNA: TGTGCCACCCGGAATGATAGGGGGGGACAGCCCCAGCATTTT; CDR3: CATRNDRGGQPQHF
V: TRBV5-1; D: NA; size: NA; J: TRBJ2-2; DNA: TGCGCCAGCAGCTTGGGGACACCGAACACCGGGGAGCTGTTTTTT; CDR3: CASSLGTPNTGELFF
V: TRBV7-2; D: NA; size: NA; J: TRBJ2-5; DNA: TGTGCCAGCAGCGCCTCAATCCAAGAGACCCAGTACTTC; CDR3: CASSASIQETQYF
V: TRBV5-1; D: NA; size: NA; J: TRBJ1-1; DNA: TGCGCCAGCAGCTTGGCGATGGGGGTTGAAGCTTTCTTT; CDR3: CASSLAMGVEAFF
V: TRBV30; D: NA; size: NA; J: TRBJ1-4; DNA: TGTGCCTGGAGTGCGGGGGAAAAACTGTTTTTT; CDR3: CAWSAGEKLFF
V: TRBV19; D: NA; size: NA; J: TRBJ2-1; DNA: TGTGCCAGTAGTTCACCGGCCGTCCGGCGGTTCTTC; CDR3: CASSSPAVRRFF
V: TRBV6-2/TRBV6-3; D: NA; size: NA; J: TRBJ1-2; DNA: TGTGCCAGCAGTTTCGGACAGATCTATGGCTACACCTTC; CDR3: CASSFGQIYGYTF
V: TRBV27; D: TRBD1; size: NA; J: TRBJ2-7; DNA: TGTGCCAGCAGTTTCACAGGGGGCTCCTACGAGCAGTACTTC; CDR3: CASSFTGGSYEQYF
V: TRBV2; D: NA; size: NA; J: TRBJ2-1; DNA: TGTGCCAGCAGTGTGGAGGGTTTGTACAATGAGCAGTTCTTC; CDR3: CASSVEGLYNEQFF
V: TRBV14; D: NA; size: NA; J: TRBJ2-7; DNA: TGTGCCAGCAGCCGTGGCTCCTACGAGCAGTACTTC; CDR3: CASSRGSYEQYF
V: TRBV19; D: TRBD2; size: NA; J: TRBJ2-2; DNA: TGTGCCAGTAGTATATTCACTAGCGGGAGTTTAGTGACCGGGGAGCTGTTTTTT; CDR3: CASSIFTSGSLVTGELFF
V: TRBV5-1; D: TRBD2; size: once; J: TRBJ2-1; DNA: TGCGCCAGCAGAACGGGCAGCGGGGGGCGCTCCTACAATGAGCAGTTCTTC; CDR3: CASRTGSGGRSYNEQFF
V: TRBV5-1; D: NA; size: NA; J: TRBJ1-2; DNA: TGCGCCAGCAGCTTGTACCAGTATGGCTACACCTTC; CDR3: CASSLYQYGYTF
V: TRBV11-3; D: NA; size: once; J: TRBJ2-7; DNA: TGTGCCAGCAGCTTCGGAGGGGGCGTATACGAGCAGTACTTC; CDR3: CASSFGGGVYEQYF
V: TRBV7-7; D: NA; size: NA; J: TRBJ2-5; DNA: TGTGCCAGCGCCCGAGGGGGTGGAGAGACCCAGTACTTC; CDR3: CASARGGGETQYF
V: TRBV5-5; D: TRBD1; size: NA; J: TRBJ2-3; DNA: TGTGCCAGCAGCTTGGTGGCAGGGGGTGCAGATACGCAGTATTTT; CDR3: CASSLVAGGADTQYF
V: TRBV10-3; D: NA; size: once; J: TRBJ2-1; DNA: TGTGCCATCAGGGTCGCCAGTGAGCAGTTCTTC; CDR3: CAIRVASEQFF
V: TRBV11-3; D: NA; size: once; J: TRBJ2-1; DNA: TGTGCCAGCAGCTTTTCGGAGTGGAATGAGCAGTTCTTC; CDR3: CASSFSEWNEQFF
V: TRBV7-9; D: NA; size: NA; J: TRBJ1-1; DNA: TGTGCCAGCAGCCCCCCCCGCCTAGACCGCGGGGGAACTGAAGCTTTCTTT; CDR3: CASSPPRLDRGGTEAFF
V: TRBV4-2; D: TRBD1; size: NA; J: TRBJ1-3; DNA: TGTGCCAGCAGCCAACAGGGGGCATCTGGAAACACCATATATTTT; CDR3: CASSQQGASGNTIYF
V: TRBV6-6; D: TRBD1; size: NA; J: TRBJ2-7; DNA: TGTGCCAGCAGTACCACAGGGGCCTACGAGCAGTACTTC; CDR3: CASSTTGAYEQYF
V: TRBV20-1; D: TRBD1; size: NA; J: TRBJ2-7; DNA: TGCAGTGCTAGTACAGGGGAATGGTTAAACGAGCAGTACTTC; CDR3: CSASTGEWLNEQYF
V: TRBV27; D: TRBD1; size: NA; J: TRBJ2-7; DNA: TGTGCCAGCAGTCCGATTCAAGACAGGGGAAGCGAGCAGTACTTC; CDR3: CASSPIQDRGSEQYF
V: TRBV5-1; D: TRBD1; size: NA; J: TRBJ2-3; DNA: TGCGCCAGCAGCTGGCGACAGGGTTTCGCAGATACGCAGTATTTT; CDR3: CASSWRQGFADTQYF
V: TRBV5-1; D: TRBD1; size: NA; J: TRBJ1-1; DNA: TGCGCCAGCAGCATCGGGACAGTAAACACTGAAGCTTTCTTT; CDR3: CASSIGTVNTEAFF
V: TRBV5-8; D: NA; size: NA; J: TRBJ1-2; DNA: TGTGCCAGCAGCTTCCGGACAGCCTCCACGAGTAACTATGGCTACACCTTC; CDR3: CASSFRTASTSNYGYTF
V: TRBV20-1; D: TRBD2; size: NA; J: TRBJ2-1; DNA: TGCAGTGCTAGTCTTCGGACTAGCGGGAGTGATGAGCAGTTCTTC; CDR3: CSASLRTSGSDEQFF
V: TRBV5-1; D: TRBD2; size: NA; J: TRBJ2-4; DNA: TGCGCCAGCAGCTTGAGCGGGGGGGCTCAAAACATTCAGTACTTC; CDR3: CASSLSGGAQNIQYF
V: TRBV30; D: TRBD2; size: NA; J: TRBJ2-7; DNA: TGTGCCTGGAGAAGCGGGATTGGTTACGAGCAGTACTTC; CDR3: CAWRSGIGYEQYF
V: TRBV2; D: TRBD1; size: medium-sized; J: TRBJ1-2; DNA: TGTGCCAGCAGATCCGACAGGGCGGCTAACTATGGCTACACCTTC; CDR3: CASRSDRAANYGYTF
V: TRBV18; D: NA; size: NA; J: TRBJ1-1; DNA: TGTGCCAGCTCCCTTGGCCCTTCGACAGGTATGAACACTGAAGCTTTCTTT; CDR3: CASSLGPSTGMNTEAFF
V: TRBV3-1/TRBV3-2; D: TRBD1; size: NA; J: TRBJ2-7; DNA: TGTGCCAGCAGCCAATCCTGGACAGGGGGCGAGCAGTACTTC; CDR3: CASSQSWTGGEQYF
V: TRBV4-1; D: TRBD1; size: NA; J: TRBJ2-3; DNA: TGCGCCAGCAGCCAAGTAGGGACAGGGCGCACAGATACGCAGTATTTT; CDR3: CASSQVGTGRTDTQYF
V: TRBV12-3/TRBV12-4; D: NA; size: NA; J: TRBJ1-1; DNA: TGTGCCAGCAGTTTTTCTGTGAACACTGAAGCTTTCTTT; CDR3: CASSFSVNTEAFF
V: TRBV3-1/TRBV3-2; D: TRBD1; size: NA; J: TRBJ2-2; DNA: TGTGCCAGCAGCCAAGATGGACAGGGGAGGGTCAGCGAGCTGTTTTTT; CDR3: CASSQDGQGRVSELFF
V: TRBV11-2; D: NA; size: few; J: TRBJ1-3; DNA: TGTGCCAGCAGCAAGGGAAGCTCTGGAAACACCATATATTTT; CDR3: CASSKGSSGNTIYF